This T cell receptor beta chain was captured in a study of OX40 agonist ivuxolimab in advanced cancers. The study, taken as a whole, reports: In the 0.1-3.0 mg/kg groups, partial responders showed among the lowest expansion. Low normalized clonal expansion also occurred in some nonresponding patients.

Turning to this clone: The antigen remains undetermined.

Generated by immunoSEQ multiplex PCR, the TCRdb table keeps only in-frame clones and is missing some. The profile covers tens of thousands of clones, with 80% to 95% appearing a single time and about 9% taken by the ten largest. The CDR3 sequence is 14 residues long. Germline V gene data show CDR1 as SEHNR and CDR2 as FQNEAQ (reference sequence). Trimming took off 1 base at V and 4 bases at J, with 11 bases between the two ends. Blood specimens came from baseline, cycle 4 day 1, and cycle 7 day 1. The specimen was CD4+ or CD8+ T cells sorted from blood, collected in a trial of the OX40 agonist ivuxolimab. The receptor's source is an adult with an advanced solid tumor such as melanoma, head and neck, liver or kidney cancer. The chain couples TRBV7-9 to TRBJ2-7; D is unclear. The CDR3 DNA sequence: TGTGCCAGCAGCTTAGAATACCACCTTTACGAGCAGTACTTC. Its protein product is CASSLEYHLYEQYF.